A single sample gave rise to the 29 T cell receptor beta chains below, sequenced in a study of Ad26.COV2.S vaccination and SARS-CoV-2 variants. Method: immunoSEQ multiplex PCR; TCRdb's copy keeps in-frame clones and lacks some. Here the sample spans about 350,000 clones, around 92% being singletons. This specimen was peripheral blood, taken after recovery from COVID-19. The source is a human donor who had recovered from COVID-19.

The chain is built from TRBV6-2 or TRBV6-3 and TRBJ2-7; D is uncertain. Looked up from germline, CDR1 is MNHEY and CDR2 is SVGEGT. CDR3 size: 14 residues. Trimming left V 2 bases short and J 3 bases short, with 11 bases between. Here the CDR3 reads CASSYRAASYEQYF. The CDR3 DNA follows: TGTGCCAGCAGTTACCGGGCAGCTAGCTACGAGCAGTACTTC.

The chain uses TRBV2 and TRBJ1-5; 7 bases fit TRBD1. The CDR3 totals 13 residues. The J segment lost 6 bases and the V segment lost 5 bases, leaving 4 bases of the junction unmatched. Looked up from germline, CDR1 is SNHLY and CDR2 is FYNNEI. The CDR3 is CASSLQGFQPQHF. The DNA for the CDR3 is TGTGCCAGCAGTCTACAGGGGTTTCAGCCCCAGCATTTT.

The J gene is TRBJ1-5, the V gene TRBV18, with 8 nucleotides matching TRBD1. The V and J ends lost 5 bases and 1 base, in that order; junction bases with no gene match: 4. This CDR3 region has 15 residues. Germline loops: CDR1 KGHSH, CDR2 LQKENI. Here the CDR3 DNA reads TGTGCCAGCTCAACACAGGGGGGGAGCAATCAGCCCCAGCATTTT. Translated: CASSTQGGSNQPQHF.

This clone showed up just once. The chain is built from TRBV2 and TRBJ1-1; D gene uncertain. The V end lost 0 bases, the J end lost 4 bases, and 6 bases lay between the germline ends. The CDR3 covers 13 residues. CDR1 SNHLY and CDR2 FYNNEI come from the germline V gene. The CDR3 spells CASSEALITEAFF. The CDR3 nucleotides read TGTGCCAGCAGTGAAGCGCTTATCACTGAAGCTTTCTTT.

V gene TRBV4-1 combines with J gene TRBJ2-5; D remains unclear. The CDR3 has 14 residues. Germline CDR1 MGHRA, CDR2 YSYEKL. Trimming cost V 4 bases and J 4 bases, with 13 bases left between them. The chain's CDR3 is CASSRREFGETQYF. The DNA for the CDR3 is TGCGCCAGCAGCCGGAGAGAATTTGGAGAGACCCAGTACTTC.

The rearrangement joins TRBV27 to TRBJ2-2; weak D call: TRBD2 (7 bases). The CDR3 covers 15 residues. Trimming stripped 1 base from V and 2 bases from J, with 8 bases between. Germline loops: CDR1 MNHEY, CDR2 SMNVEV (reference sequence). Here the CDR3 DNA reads TGTGCCAGCAGTTTATGGGGGGGCAACACCGGGGAGCTGTTTTTT. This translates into CASSLWGGNTGELFF.

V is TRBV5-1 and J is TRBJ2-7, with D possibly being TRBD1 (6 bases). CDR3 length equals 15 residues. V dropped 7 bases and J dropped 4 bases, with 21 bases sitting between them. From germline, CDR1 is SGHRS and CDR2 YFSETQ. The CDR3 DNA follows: TGCGCCAGCTGGTATGGGACACAACCTCCTTACGAGCAGTACTTC. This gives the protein CASWYGTQPPYEQYF.

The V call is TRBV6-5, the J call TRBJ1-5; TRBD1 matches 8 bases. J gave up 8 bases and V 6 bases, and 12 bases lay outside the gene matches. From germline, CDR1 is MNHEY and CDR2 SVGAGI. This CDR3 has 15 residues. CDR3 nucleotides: TGTGCCAGCAGGCGGATACAGGGGGTCTTTGAGCCCCAGCATTTT. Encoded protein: CASRRIQGVFEPQHF.

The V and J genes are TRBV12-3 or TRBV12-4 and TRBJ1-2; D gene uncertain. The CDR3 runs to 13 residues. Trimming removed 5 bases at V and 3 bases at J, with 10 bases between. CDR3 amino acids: CASSVDRDYGYTF. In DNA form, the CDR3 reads TGTGCCAGCAGTGTTGATAGGGACTATGGCTACACCTTC.

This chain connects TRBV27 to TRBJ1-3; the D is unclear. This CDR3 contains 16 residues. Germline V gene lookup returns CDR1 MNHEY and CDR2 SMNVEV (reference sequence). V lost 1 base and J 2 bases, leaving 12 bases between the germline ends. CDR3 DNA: TGTGCCAGCAGTTTATGCTCGTCTGTGGCTGGAAACACCATATATTTT. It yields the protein CASSLCSSVAGNTIYF.

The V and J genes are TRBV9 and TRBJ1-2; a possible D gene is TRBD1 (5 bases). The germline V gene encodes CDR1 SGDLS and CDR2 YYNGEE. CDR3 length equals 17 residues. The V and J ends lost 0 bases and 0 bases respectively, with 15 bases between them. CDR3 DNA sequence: TGTGCCAGCAGCGTAGGTCGCACAGGTCAAGCTAACTATGGCTACACCTTC. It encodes CASSVGRTGQANYGYTF.

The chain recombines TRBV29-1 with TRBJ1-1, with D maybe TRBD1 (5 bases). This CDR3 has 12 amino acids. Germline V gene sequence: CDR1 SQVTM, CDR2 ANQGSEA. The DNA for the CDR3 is TGCAGAGGAGGGACCTCGGGCACTGAAGCTTTCTTT. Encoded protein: CRGGTSGTEAFF. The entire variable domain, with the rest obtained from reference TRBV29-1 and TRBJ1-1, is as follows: SAVISQKPSRDICQRGTSLTIQCQVDSQVTMMFWYRQQPGQSLTLIATANQGSEATYESGFVIDKFPISRPNLTFSTLTVSNMSPEDSSIYLCRGGTSGTEAFFGQGTRLTVV.

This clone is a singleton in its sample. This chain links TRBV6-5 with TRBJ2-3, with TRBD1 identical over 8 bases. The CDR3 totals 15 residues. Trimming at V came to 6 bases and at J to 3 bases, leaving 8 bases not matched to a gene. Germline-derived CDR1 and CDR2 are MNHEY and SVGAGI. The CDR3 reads CASRLDRGATDTQYF. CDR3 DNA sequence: TGTGCCAGCAGATTAGACAGGGGTGCAACAGATACGCAGTATTTT.

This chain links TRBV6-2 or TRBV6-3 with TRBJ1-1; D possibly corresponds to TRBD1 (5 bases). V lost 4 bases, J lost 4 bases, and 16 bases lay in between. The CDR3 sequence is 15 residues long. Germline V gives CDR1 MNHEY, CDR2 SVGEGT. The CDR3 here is CASSSRDRASTEAFF. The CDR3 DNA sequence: TGTGCCAGCAGTTCACGGGACCGCGCGTCCACTGAAGCTTTCTTT.

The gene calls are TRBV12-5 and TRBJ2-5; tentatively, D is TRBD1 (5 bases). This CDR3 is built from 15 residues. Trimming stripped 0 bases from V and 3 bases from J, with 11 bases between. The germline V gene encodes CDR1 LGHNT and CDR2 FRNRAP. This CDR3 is CASGLVGDRKETQYF. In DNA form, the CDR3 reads TGTGCTAGTGGTTTGGTAGGAGACAGAAAAGAGACCCAGTACTTC.

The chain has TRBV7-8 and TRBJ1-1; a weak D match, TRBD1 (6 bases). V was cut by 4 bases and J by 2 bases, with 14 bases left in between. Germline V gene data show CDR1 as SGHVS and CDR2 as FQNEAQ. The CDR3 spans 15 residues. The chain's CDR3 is CASSSYRTANTEAFF. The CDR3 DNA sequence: TGTGCCAGCAGCTCTTATCGGACAGCTAACACTGAAGCTTTCTTT. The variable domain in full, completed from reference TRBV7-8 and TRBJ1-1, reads GAGVSQSPRYKVAKRGQDVALRCDPISGHVSLFWYQQALGQGPEFLTYFQNEAQLDKSGLPSDRFFAERPEGSVSTLKIQRTQQEDSAVYLCASSSYRTANTEAFFGQGTRLTVV.

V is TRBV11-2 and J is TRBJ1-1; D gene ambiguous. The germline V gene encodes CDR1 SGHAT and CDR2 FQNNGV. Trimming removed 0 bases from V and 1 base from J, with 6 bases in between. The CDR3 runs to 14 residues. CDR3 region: CASSLEWRNTEAFF. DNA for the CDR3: TGTGCCAGCAGCTTAGAATGGCGGAACACTGAAGCTTTCTTT.

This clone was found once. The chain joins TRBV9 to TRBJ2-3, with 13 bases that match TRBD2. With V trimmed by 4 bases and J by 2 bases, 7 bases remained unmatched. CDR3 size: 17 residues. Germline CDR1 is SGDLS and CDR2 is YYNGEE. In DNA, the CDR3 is TGTGCCAGCAGCCCTTGGGGGACTAGCGGGGTCACAGATACGCAGTATTTT. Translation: CASSPWGTSGVTDTQYF.

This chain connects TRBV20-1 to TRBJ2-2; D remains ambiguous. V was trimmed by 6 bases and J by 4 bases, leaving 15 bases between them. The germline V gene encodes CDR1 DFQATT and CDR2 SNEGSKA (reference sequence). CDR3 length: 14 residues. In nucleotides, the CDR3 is TGCAGTGCCAGTGGATCCCCCACCACCGGGGAGCTGTTTTTT. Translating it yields CSASGSPTTGELFF.

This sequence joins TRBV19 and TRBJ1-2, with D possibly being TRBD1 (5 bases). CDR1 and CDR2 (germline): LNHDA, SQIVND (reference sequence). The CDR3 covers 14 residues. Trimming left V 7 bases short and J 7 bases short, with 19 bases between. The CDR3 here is CASTGGGLGSGYTF. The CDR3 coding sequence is TGTGCCAGTACCGGGGGAGGGCTTGGTAGTGGCTACACCTTC.

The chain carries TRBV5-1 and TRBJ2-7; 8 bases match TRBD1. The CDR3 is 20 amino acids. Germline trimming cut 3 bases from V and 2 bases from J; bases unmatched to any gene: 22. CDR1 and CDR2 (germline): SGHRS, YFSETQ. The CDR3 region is CASSWRARTGIDKATYEQYF. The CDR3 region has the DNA TGCGCCAGCAGCTGGAGGGCCCGGACAGGGATAGATAAAGCGACCTACGAGCAGTACTTC. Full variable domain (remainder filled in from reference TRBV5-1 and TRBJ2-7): KAGVTQTPRYLIKTRGQQVTLSCSPISGHRSVSWYQQTPGQGLQFLFEYFSETQRNKGNFPGRFSGRQFSNSRSEMNVSTLELGDSALYLCASSWRARTGIDKATYEQYFGPGTRLTVT.

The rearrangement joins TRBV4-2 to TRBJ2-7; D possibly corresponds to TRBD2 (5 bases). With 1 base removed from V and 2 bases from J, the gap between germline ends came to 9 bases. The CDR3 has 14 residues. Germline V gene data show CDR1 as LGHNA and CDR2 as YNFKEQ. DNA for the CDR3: TGTGCCAGCAGCCAAGCGGGGTCCACCTACGAGCAGTACTTC. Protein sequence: CASSQAGSTYEQYF.

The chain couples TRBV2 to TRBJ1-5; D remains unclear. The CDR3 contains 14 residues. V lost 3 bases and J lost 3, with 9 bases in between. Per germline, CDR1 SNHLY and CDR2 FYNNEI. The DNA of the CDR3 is TGTGCCAGCAGTGAGGGCTCTATCAATCAGCCCCAGCATTTT. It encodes CASSEGSINQPQHF. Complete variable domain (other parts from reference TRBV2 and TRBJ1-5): EPEVTQTPSHQVTQMGQEVILRCVPISNHLYFYWYRQILGQKVEFLVSFYNNEISEKSEIFDDQFSVERPDGSNFTLKIRSTKLEDSAMYFCASSEGSINQPQHFGDGTRLSIL.

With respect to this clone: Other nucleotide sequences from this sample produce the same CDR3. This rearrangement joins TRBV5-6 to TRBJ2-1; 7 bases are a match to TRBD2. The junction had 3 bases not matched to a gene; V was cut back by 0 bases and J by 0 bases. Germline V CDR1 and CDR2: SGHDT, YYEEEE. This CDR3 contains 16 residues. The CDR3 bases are TGTGCCAGCAGCTTGGGACTAGCTGGCTCCTACAATGAGCAGTTCTTC. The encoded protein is CASSLGLAGSYNEQFF. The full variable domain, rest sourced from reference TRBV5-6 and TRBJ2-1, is DAGVTQSPTHLIKTRGQQVTLRCSPKSGHDTVSWYQQALGQGPQFIFQYYEEEERQRGNFPDRFSGHQFPNYSSELNVNALLLGDSALYLCASSLGLAGSYNEQFFGPGTRLTVL.

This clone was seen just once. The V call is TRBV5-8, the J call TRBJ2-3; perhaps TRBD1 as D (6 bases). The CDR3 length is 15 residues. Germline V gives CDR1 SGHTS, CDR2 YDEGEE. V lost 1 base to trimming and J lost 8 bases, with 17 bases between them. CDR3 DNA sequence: TGTGCCAGCAGCTTGTATAGGGAACTGGGGGCTACGCAGTATTTT. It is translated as CASSLYRELGATQYF.

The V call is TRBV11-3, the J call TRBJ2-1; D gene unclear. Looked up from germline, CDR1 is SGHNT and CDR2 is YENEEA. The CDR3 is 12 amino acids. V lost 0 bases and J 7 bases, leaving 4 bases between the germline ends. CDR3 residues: CASSLDKNEQFF. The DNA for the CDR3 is TGTGCCAGCAGCTTAGACAAAAATGAGCAGTTCTTC.

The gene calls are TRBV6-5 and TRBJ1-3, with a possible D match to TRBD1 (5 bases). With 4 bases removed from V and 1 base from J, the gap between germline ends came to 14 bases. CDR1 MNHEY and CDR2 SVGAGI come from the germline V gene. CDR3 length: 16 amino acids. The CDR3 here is CASSSAGLSSGNTIYF. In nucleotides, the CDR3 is TGTGCCAGCAGTTCCGCGGGGCTAAGTTCTGGAAACACCATATATTTT.

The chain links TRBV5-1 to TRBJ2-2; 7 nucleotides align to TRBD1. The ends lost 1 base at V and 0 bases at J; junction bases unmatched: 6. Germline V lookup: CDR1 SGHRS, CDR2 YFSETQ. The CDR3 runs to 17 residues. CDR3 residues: CASSLPRQGSNTGELFF. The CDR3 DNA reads TGCGCCAGCAGCTTGCCTAGACAGGGATCGAACACCGGGGAGCTGTTTTTT.

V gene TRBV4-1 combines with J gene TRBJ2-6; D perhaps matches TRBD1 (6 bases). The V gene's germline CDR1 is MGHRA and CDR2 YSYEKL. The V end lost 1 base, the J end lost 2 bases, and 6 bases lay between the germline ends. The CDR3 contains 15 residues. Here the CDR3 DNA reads TGCGCCAGCAGCCAAGCAGGGGCTGGGGCCAACGTCCTGACTTTC. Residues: CASSQAGAGANVLTF.